Listed below are T cell receptor beta chains from one sample, sequenced in a study of blood T cell repertoires in COVID-19. Assay: immunoSEQ multiplex PCR; the TCRdb copy retains only in-frame clones and omits some. The sample contains roughly 67,000 clones, roughly 80% of which appear only once. The sample comprised peripheral blood. The receptors come from a woman in her forties or fifties with active or convalescent COVID-19. The CDR3 runs from the conserved cysteine through the conserved F or W. D genes are given only for firm matches. Some rows have no size entry. The others give once, few or many, or a class for an expanded clone.

j_call | v_call | d_call | clone_size | cdr3_aa | cdr3_nt
TRBJ2-3 | TRBV24-1 | - | - | CATSDLAGSDTQYF | TGTGCCACCAGTGATTTGGCAGGCTCAGATACGCAGTATTTT
TRBJ2-7 | TRBV7-2 | TRBD2 | once | CASRTQPGGEQYF | TGTGCCAGCAGGACCCAACCCGGGGGGGAGCAGTACTTC
TRBJ1-2 | TRBV24-1 | TRBD1 | - | CATSDPGQGFGYTF | TGTGCCACCAGTGATCCGGGACAGGGATTTGGCTACACCTTC
TRBJ1-3 | TRBV6-6 | - | once | CASSSQGYSGNTIYF | TGTGCCAGCAGTTCCCAGGGGTACTCTGGAAACACCATATATTTT
TRBJ2-7 | TRBV10-3 | - | - | CAIRRTGLDYEQYF | TGTGCCATCAGGAGAACAGGGTTGGACTACGAGCAGTACTTC
TRBJ2-3 | TRBV5-6 | TRBD2 | - | CASSFTSGSSGDTQYF | TGTGCCAGCAGCTTTACTAGCGGGAGCTCGGGAGATACGCAGTATTTT
TRBJ2-3 | TRBV7-3 | TRBD1 | once | CASSLNGNRGPTDTQYF | TGTGCCAGCAGCTTAAACGGAAACAGGGGTCCTACAGATACGCAGTATTTT
TRBJ2-4 | TRBV5-1 | TRBD2 | - | CASSLSSGRRNIQYF | TGCGCCAGCTCCTTAAGTAGCGGGAGGAGGAACATTCAGTACTTC
TRBJ1-2 | TRBV27 | TRBD1 | - | CASKDRTLNYGYTF | TGTGCCAGCAAGGACAGGACCCTTAACTATGGCTACACCTTC
TRBJ2-1 | TRBV6-5 | - | - | CASSSEGTLSEQFF | TGTGCCAGCAGCTCAGAAGGGACTCTTAGTGAGCAGTTCTTC
TRBJ1-2 | TRBV3-1/TRBV3-2 | TRBD1 | - | CASSRGQGYDYGYTF | TGTGCCAGCAGCCGCGGACAGGGGTACGACTATGGCTACACCTTC
TRBJ1-1 | TRBV19 | - | once | CASSRGGGAGRSAEAFF | TGTGCCAGTAGTCGCGGTGGGGGGGCAGGGCGGTCCGCTGAAGCTTTCTTT